This T cell receptor (beta chain) was documented in a study of response to subunit inactivated influenza vaccine. Findings and limits, study-wide: After each seasonal influenza vaccination, few new T cells are recruited, the authors suggested.

TCRdb re-called the RT-PCR reads with MiXCR, one entry per CDR3 protein. The profile covers around 570,000 distinct CDR3 sequences, with about 8% appearing a single time and 13% taken by the ten largest. This clonotype was recorded at least ten times. Its antigen is currently unknown. The CDR3 runs to 10 residues. The germline gives CDR1 DFQATT, CDR2 SNEGSKA (reference sequence). Sample: PBMCs from blood, taken 23 to 25 months after vaccination. This receptor was identified in a man between 45 and 75 years old who received an inactivated influenza vaccine. The rearrangement uses TRBV20-1 and TRBJ2-1; D is unclear. The CDR3 DNA reads TGCAGCCAAGTTGACAATGAGCAGTTCTTC. It yields the protein CSQVDNEQFF.